The clone carrying this TCR beta chain appeared many times. Used for diagnoses were clinical symptoms, serum thyroxine and TRAb, thyroid ultrasound and orbital computed tomography. Before ophthalmopathy appeared, progressors gave blood at initial hyperthyroidism diagnosis. Extraction of PBMCs used 10 ml of fresh peripheral blood. Per the germline V gene, CDR1 is DFQATT and CDR2 is SNEGSKA (reference sequence). V was clipped by 5 bases and J by 0 bases; unmatched bases: 7. CDR3 length: 15 residues. This record belongs to a study of T cells in Graves' hyperthyroidism and ophthalmopathy. The wider study: Any treatment followed the collection of peripheral blood at initial diagnosis.

Amplification yielded TCR beta CDR3 regions, with RNA transcripts as the source. TCR CDR3 regions were first amplified by RT-PCR with HTBI primers. TCRdb fed the multiplex PCR reads into MiXCR, producing one record per CDR3 protein. The table includes under 400,000 distinct CDR3 sequences, around 14% detected once. This sequence originates from a woman in her late teens or twenties with Graves' hyperthyroidism that later progressed to Graves' ophthalmopathy. The V and J genes are TRBV20-1 and TRBJ2-1, with 7 bases lining up with TRBD2. The sample was blood. DNA for the CDR3: TGCAGTGCTTGGAACGGCGGGAGCTCCTACAATGAGCAGTTCTTC. Protein: CSAWNGGSSYNEQFF.